A single sample is the source of the 32 T cell receptor beta chains below, sequenced in a study of cytomegalovirus exposure and HLA in healthy donors. This table comes from immunoSEQ multiplex PCR, and its TCRdb copy is limited to in-frame clones, with some not included. The table lists 150,000 to 200,000 clones, approximately 85% of them singletons, with over 1.1% in the top ten. Sample: PBMCs. The receptor set was obtained from a woman younger than 30 in good health and CMV-seronegative.

V gene TRBV27 combines with J gene TRBJ2-7; D might be TRBD2 (6 bases). V was pared by 6 bases and J by 5 bases, with 17 bases between. The CDR3 loop spans 14 amino acids. CDR1 is MNHEY and CDR2 is SMNVEV in the germline V gene (reference sequence). CDR3 in amino acids: CASRYRLDGNEQYF. In DNA, the CDR3 is TGTGCCAGCAGATACCGACTAGACGGGAACGAGCAGTACTTC.

The V call is TRBV10-3, the J call TRBJ1-5; D is undetermined. The V end was cut by 2 bases, the J end by 3 bases, with 14 bases between. Looked up from germline, CDR1 is ENHRY and CDR2 is SYGVKD. The CDR3 is 16 residues long. The CDR3 reads CAISEKRDRDNQPQHF. The CDR3 DNA reads as TGTGCCATCAGTGAGAAGAGGGATCGCGACAATCAGCCCCAGCATTTT.

V is TRBV19 and J is TRBJ2-2; 11 bases map to TRBD2. The CDR3 covers 14 residues. Germline-derived CDR1 and CDR2 are LNHDA and SQIVND (reference sequence). The V segment lost 11 bases and the J segment 5 bases; nucleotides outside the gene matches: 7. The DNA for the CDR3 is TGTGCCGCTGAGGCTAGCGGGAGGACCGGGGAGCTGTTTTTT. This gives the protein CAAEASGRTGELFF. Supplemented by reference TRBV19 and TRBJ2-2, the full variable domain reads DGGITQSPKYLFRKEGQNVTLSCEQNLNHDAMYWYRQDPGQGLRLIYYSQIVNDFQKGDIAEGYSVSREKKESFPLTVTSAQKNPTAFYLCAAEASGRTGELFFGEGSRLTVL.

V gene TRBV18 combines with J gene TRBJ1-5, with D unclear. This CDR3 has 14 amino acids. Germline V gene lookup returns CDR1 KGHSH and CDR2 LQKENI. Trimming removed 2 bases at V and 0 bases at J, with 5 bases between. As DNA, the CDR3 is TGTGCCAGCTCACCAGCAGTTAGCAATCAGCCCCAGCATTTT. Its translation: CASSPAVSNQPQHF.

V is TRBV25-1 and J is TRBJ2-1; no firm D call. The CDR3 loop spans 14 amino acids. The germline V gene encodes CDR1 MGHDK and CDR2 SYGVNS. Trimming took 4 bases from V and 2 from J, leaving 9 bases between them. CDR3 coding DNA: TGTGCCAGCAGTGCAGGTGCAGCCTACAATGAGCAGTTCTTC. Translating it yields CASSAGAAYNEQFF.

The V and J genes are TRBV7-6 and TRBJ2-5; D remains unclear. V lost 4 bases to trimming and J lost 5 bases, with 14 bases between them. Germline CDR1 reads SGHVS; CDR2 reads FNYEAQ. This CDR3 region has 14 residues. The CDR3 loop is CASSSRLPQETQYF. The CDR3 DNA follows: TGTGCCAGCAGCTCCCGACTGCCTCAGGAGACCCAGTACTTC.

The chain carries TRBV29-1 and TRBJ1-4; 9 bases agree with TRBD1. The CDR3 is 15 amino acids. The germline gives CDR1 SQVTM, CDR2 ANQGSEA. J lost 0 bases, V lost 4 bases, and 3 bases had no gene match. CDR3 residues: CSVGGTGSTNEKLFF. The CDR3 DNA sequence: TGCAGCGTTGGGGGGACAGGGTCAACTAATGAAAAACTGTTTTTT.

The CDR3, as DNA: TGTGCCAGCAGTCGGACTAGCGGGGGGTCGGATACGCAGTATTTT. Amino acids: CASSRTSGGSDTQYF. The chain couples TRBV6-5 to TRBJ2-3, with 14 nucleotides matching TRBD2. Germline assignment: CDR1 MNHEY and CDR2 SVGAGI. The CDR3 sequence is 15 residues long. Trimming removed 5 bases from V and 6 bases from J; junction bases left unmatched: 4.

A single count supports this clone. V usage is TRBV11-1 and J usage is TRBJ2-1; weak D call: TRBD1 (6 bases). Germline V lookup: CDR1 SGHAT, CDR2 FQDESV (reference sequence). This CDR3 comprises 16 residues. The V end was cut by 3 bases, the J end by 3 bases, with 15 bases between. CDR3: CASSLLRTAHYNEQFF. Here the CDR3 DNA reads TGTGCCAGCAGCTTGCTTAGGACAGCCCACTACAATGAGCAGTTCTTC. Combining the CDR3 with reference TRBV11-1 and TRBJ2-1 gives the whole variable domain EAEVAQSPRYKITEKSQAVAFWCDPISGHATLYWYRQILGQGPELLVQFQDESVVDDSQLPKDRFSAERLKGVDSTLKIQPAELGDSAMYLCASSLLRTAHYNEQFFGPGTRLTVL.

V and J are TRBV2 and TRBJ1-5; D gene uncertain. The CDR3 length is 15 residues. Germline V gene lookup returns CDR1 SNHLY and CDR2 FYNNEI. V gave up 3 bases and J gave up 0 bases, with 9 bases separating them. The CDR3 loop is CASSEGAYSNQPQHF. Here the CDR3 DNA reads TGTGCCAGCAGTGAGGGAGCGTATAGCAATCAGCCCCAGCATTTT.

In the case of this clone: Other DNA sequences in the sample encode the same CDR3. The rearrangement uses TRBV6-6 and TRBJ2-7; 9 bases are shared with TRBD1. The CDR3 spans 15 residues. Germline CDR1 and CDR2: MNHNY and SVGAGI (reference sequence). The J segment lost 4 bases and the V segment lost 0 bases, leaving 4 bases of the junction unmatched. The CDR3 DNA sequence: TGTGCCAGCAGTTACTCACCGGGACAGGGATACGAGCAGTACTTC. It codes for CASSYSPGQGYEQYF.

This chain uses TRBV5-4 with TRBJ2-1, with TRBD2 matching over 12 bases. The CDR3 sequence is 15 residues long. J lost 8 bases, V lost 4 bases, and 7 bases had no gene match. Germline values: CDR1 SGHNT, CDR2 YYREEE (reference sequence). The CDR3 DNA sequence: TGTGCCAGCAGCCAGAGACTAGCGGGAGAGGATGAGCAGTTCTTC. It yields the protein CASSQRLAGEDEQFF.

This rearrangement joins TRBV4-2 to TRBJ2-5; 10 nucleotides align to TRBD2. Germline V CDR1 and CDR2: LGHNA, YNFKEQ. Trimming cost V 1 base and J 2 bases; bases outside gene matches: 7. The CDR3 is 17 amino acids. The CDR3: CASSQVLPSGGQETQYF. The CDR3 DNA sequence: TGTGCCAGCAGCCAAGTGCTGCCTAGCGGGGGTCAAGAGACCCAGTACTTC.

The chain combines TRBV4-1 with TRBJ2-2, with 9 bases that match TRBD1. CDR1 is MGHRA, CDR2 YSYEKL, per germline. V shed 3 bases, J shed 6 bases, and the junction held 11 bases outside the gene matches. This CDR3 has 17 residues. For the CDR3, the DNA is TGCGCCAGCAGCCAGGGGACAGGGAAGGGTCGGCCCGGGGAGCTGTTTTTT. Translating it yields CASSQGTGKGRPGELFF.

The chain employs TRBV7-2 and TRBJ2-3; 14 bases map to TRBD2. CDR1 SGHTA and CDR2 FQGNSA come from the germline V gene. Germline trimming cut 4 bases from V and 2 bases from J; bases unmatched to any gene: 2. The CDR3 is 16 residues long. CDR3 DNA sequence: TGTGCCAGCAGCTCGACTAGCGGGGGGGCCACAGATACGCAGTATTTT. It encodes CASSSTSGGATDTQYF.

The V gene is TRBV18, the J gene TRBJ1-1; TRBD1 is a possible D gene (5 bases). Germline V CDR1 and CDR2: KGHSH, LQKENI. The germline V and J ends were trimmed by 6 bases and 4 bases, with 15 bases remaining between them. This CDR3 region has 14 residues. The CDR3 region has the DNA TGTGCCAGCTCCAACTGGGGCGCGAGCACTGAAGCTTTCTTT. Encoded protein: CASSNWGASTEAFF.

This clone has just one count. Here the CDR3 DNA reads TGTGCCAGCAGCTTAGGGCCAGGAGCGGGCAATCAGCCCCAGCATTTT. Translated, it gives CASSLGPGAGNQPQHF. The chain is built from TRBV7-2 and TRBJ1-5; unclear D gene. The germline V and J ends were trimmed by 1 base and 2 bases, with 12 bases remaining between them. The CDR3 is 16 amino acids. CDR1 is SGHTA and CDR2 is FQGNSA in the germline V gene.

The V and J genes are TRBV6-4 and TRBJ2-1, with 9 bases identical to TRBD2. The CDR3 is made up of 15 amino acids. Per the germline V gene, CDR1 is MRHNA and CDR2 is SNTAGT. V dropped 0 bases and J dropped 4; count of bases not matched to a gene: 1. CDR3 amino acids: CASSDSAGGYNEQFF. CDR3 coding DNA: TGTGCCAGCAGTGACTCAGCGGGGGGTTACAATGAGCAGTTCTTC.

This chain uses TRBV18 with TRBJ2-4; tentatively, D is TRBD2 (6 bases). Trimming took 3 bases from V and 8 from J, leaving 11 bases between them. The CDR3 length is 13 residues. The germline V gene has CDR1 KGHSH and CDR2 LQKENI. CDR3 amino acids: CASSPNPGDIQYF. The DNA for the CDR3 is TGTGCCAGCTCACCCAACCCGGGGGACATTCAGTACTTC.

This chain links TRBV30 with TRBJ2-5; 8 nucleotides align to TRBD2. This CDR3 is 16 amino acids long. Germline V gene sequence: CDR1 GTSNPN, CDR2 SVGIG (reference sequence). Losses at the gene ends were 1 base for V and 0 bases for J; bases not matched to a gene: 7. The CDR3 loop is CAWSGPRGGNQETQYF. CDR3 nucleotide sequence: TGTGCCTGGAGTGGCCCTCGGGGGGGGAACCAAGAGACCCAGTACTTC.

The chain's CDR3 is CASTKGRGSHYGYTF. The DNA of the CDR3 is TGTGCCAGCACCAAGGGGCGGGGGAGCCACTATGGCTACACCTTC. The rearrangement uses TRBV28 and TRBJ1-2; D possibly corresponds to TRBD1 (5 bases). The germline V and J ends were trimmed by 7 bases and 3 bases, with 18 bases remaining between them. The germline CDR1 and CDR2 sequences are MDHEN and SYDVKM. This CDR3 comprises 15 residues.

The chain combines TRBV5-1 with TRBJ1-5; TRBD1 agrees at 7 bases. V shed 4 bases, J shed 3 bases, and the junction held 10 bases outside the gene matches. The germline gives CDR1 SGHRS, CDR2 YFSETQ. CDR3 size: 16 residues. Here the CDR3 reads CASSIDGQVPNQPQHF. The CDR3, as DNA: TGCGCCAGCAGCATTGACGGACAGGTACCCAATCAGCCCCAGCATTTT. Complete variable domain (other parts from reference TRBV5-1 and TRBJ1-5): KAGVTQTPRYLIKTRGQQVTLSCSPISGHRSVSWYQQTPGQGLQFLFEYFSETQRNKGNFPGRFSGRQFSNSRSEMNVSTLELGDSALYLCASSIDGQVPNQPQHFGDGTRLSIL.

The chain combines TRBV14 with TRBJ1-5, with D tentatively TRBD1 (6 bases). Germline lookup yields CDR1 SGHDN and CDR2 FVKESK. This CDR3 contains 16 residues. V lost 1 base, J lost 2 bases, and 12 bases lay in between. The CDR3 region has the DNA TGTGCCAGCAGCCAAGGTGGGGGCGTGGGCAATCAGCCCCAGCATTTT. Translated, it gives CASSQGGGVGNQPQHF. Full variable domain (rest looked up from reference TRBV14 and TRBJ1-5): EAGVTQFPSHSVIEKGQTVTLRCDPISGHDNLYWYRRVMGKEIKFLLHFVKESKQDESGMPNNRFLAERTGGTYSTLKVQPAELEDSGVYFCASSQGGGVGNQPQHFGDGTRLSIL.

A few counts support this clone. This chain connects TRBV2 to TRBJ2-7; D may be TRBD2 (5 bases). Germline V gives CDR1 SNHLY, CDR2 FYNNEI. There are 12 residues in the CDR3. Between the trimmed V and J ends, which lost 10 bases and 5 bases, there was a span of 15 bases. DNA of the CDR3: TGTGCCATACTGAGGGCCGAGAACGAGCAGTACTTC. It codes for CAILRAENEQYF. The variable domain in full, with the rest retrieved from reference TRBV2 and TRBJ2-7, is EPEVTQTPSHQVTQMGQEVILRCVPISNHLYFYWYRQILGQKVEFLVSFYNNEISEKSEIFDDQFSVERPDGSNFTLKIRSTKLEDSAMYFCAILRAENEQYFGPGTRLTVT.

The V gene is TRBV4-1, the J gene TRBJ2-3; 7 bases match TRBD1. Unmatched junction bases numbered 7, after V lost 2 bases and J lost 2 bases. The CDR3 is 16 amino acids. CDR1 and CDR2 (germline): MGHRA, YSYEKL. The CDR3 spells CASSQTDRPTTDTQYF. CDR3 nucleotide sequence: TGCGCCAGCAGCCAAACGGACAGGCCGACCACAGATACGCAGTATTTT.

This clone was detected only a few times. The chain recombines TRBV7-9 with TRBJ1-2; 9 positions agree with TRBD1. This CDR3 contains 15 residues. Germline-derived CDR1 and CDR2 are SEHNR and FQNEAQ (reference sequence). With 5 bases clipped from V and 3 bases from J, the junction kept 7 bases outside the gene matches. Here the CDR3 DNA reads TGTGCCAGCAGCACCATACAGGGGGCACACTATGGCTACACCTTC. This sequence encodes CASSTIQGAHYGYTF.

The chain recombines TRBV6-1 with TRBJ2-3; maybe TRBD1 (6 bases). This CDR3 contains 16 residues. The V end lost 4 bases, the J end lost 1 base, and 15 bases lay between the germline ends. The germline V gene encodes CDR1 MNHNS and CDR2 SASEGT. In DNA form, the CDR3 reads TGTGCCAGCAGTGCCACAGGGCCCCCGCGCACAGATACGCAGTATTTT. Its translation: CASSATGPPRTDTQYF.

The CDR3 coding sequence is TGCAGCGTTGATCCCCAAACCTACAATGAGCAGTTCTTC. This encodes CSVDPQTYNEQFF. The chain combines TRBV29-1 with TRBJ2-1; no definite D call. Germline values: CDR1 SQVTM, CDR2 ANQGSEA. The V and J ends lost 3 bases and 2 bases respectively, with 8 bases between them. This CDR3 is built from 13 residues.

CDR3 DNA: TGCGCCAGCAGACAGGATGAAGCCGGGGAGCTGTTTTTT. As protein: CASRQDEAGELFF. V gene TRBV10-1 combines with J gene TRBJ2-2; TRBD1 might be the D (5 bases). Germline CDR1 WNHNN, CDR2 SYGVQD (reference sequence). The CDR3 spans 13 residues. Trimming took 6 bases from V and 6 from J, leaving 11 bases between them.

CDR3: CASSVVGSGPTGELFF. DNA of the CDR3: TGTGCCAGCAGCGTAGTGGGTAGCGGCCCAACCGGGGAGCTGTTTTTT. The chain uses TRBV9 and TRBJ2-2; a weak D match, TRBD2 (6 bases). Germline lookup yields CDR1 SGDLS and CDR2 YYNGEE. The CDR3 length is 16 residues. The germline V and J ends were trimmed by 0 bases and 5 bases, with 14 bases remaining between them. The variable domain in full, completed from reference TRBV9 and TRBJ2-2, reads DSGVTQTPKHLITATGQRVTLRCSPRSGDLSVYWYQQSLDQGLQFLIQYYNGEERAKGNILERFSAQQFPDLHSELNLSSLELGDSALYFCASSVVGSGPTGELFFGEGSRLTVL.

This chain joins TRBV30 and TRBJ1-2; no clear D gene. Germline-derived CDR1 and CDR2 are GTSNPN and SVGIG (reference sequence). The CDR3 contains 13 residues. V lost 2 bases and J lost 2, with 9 bases in between. CDR3 protein: CAWSTQENYGYTF. Written as DNA, the CDR3 is TGTGCCTGGAGTACCCAGGAAAACTATGGCTACACCTTC.

The rearrangement joins TRBV7-6 to TRBJ1-4, with no clear D. Deletions cut 3 bases from V and 3 bases from J, with 14 bases between. The CDR3 has 16 residues. Germline CDR1 and CDR2: SGHVS and FNYEAQ. The CDR3 sequence is CASSFSYIGPNEKLFF. The CDR3 DNA sequence: TGTGCCAGCAGCTTTAGCTACATCGGTCCTAATGAAAAACTGTTTTTT.